The 22 T cell receptor beta chains listed next were all sequenced from one sample in a study of sequential checkpoint blockade in melanoma. The treatment denotes: randomized to nivolumab then ipilimumab (arm A) or the reverse (arm B). Method: immunoSEQ multiplex PCR; TCRdb's copy keeps in-frame clones and lacks some. The sample holds about 6,400 clones; 21% are singletons and the top ten take approximately 10%. Sequenced here: tumor tissue (inferred from file names), sampled from a patient given nivolumab and ipilimumab in sequence. Receptors originate from a human donor with melanoma.

The CDR3 loop is CASSIEAGAREQYF. In nucleotides, the CDR3 is TGTGCCAGTAGTATAGAGGCGGGAGCTCGGGAGCAGTACTTC. The V gene is TRBV19, the J gene TRBJ2-7, with 7 bases that match TRBD2. V dropped 0 bases and J dropped 7; count of bases not matched to a gene: 6. This CDR3 is built from 14 residues. Germline-derived CDR1 and CDR2 are LNHDA and SQIVND (reference sequence).

This sequence joins TRBV9 and TRBJ2-1; tentatively, D is TRBD1 (6 bases). The CDR3 length is 15 residues. The germline CDR1 and CDR2 sequences are SGDLS and YYNGEE. Trimming removed 2 bases from V and 7 bases from J, with 16 bases in between. The CDR3 spells CASSVQGFTRNEQFF. The CDR3 DNA reads TGTGCCAGCAGCGTTCAGGGGTTCACTAGGAATGAGCAGTTCTTC.

This clone is categorized as medium-sized. The chain couples TRBV11-3 to TRBJ2-7, with 9 bases identical to TRBD2. The CDR3 spans 15 residues. The germline CDR1 and CDR2 sequences are SGHNT and YENEEA. The trim removed 8 bases at V and 4 bases at J, leaving 12 bases unmatched. Here the CDR3 reads CASGRASGKVYEQYF. The CDR3 DNA is TGTGCCAGCGGAAGGGCTAGCGGGAAGGTGTACGAGCAGTACTTC.

The J gene is TRBJ2-3, the V gene TRBV11-3; D is unresolved. V lost 3 bases and J lost 0, with 10 bases in between. This CDR3 has 15 residues. The V gene's germline CDR1 is SGHNT and CDR2 YENEEA. The CDR3 protein is CASSLSPASTDTQYF. The CDR3 DNA is TGTGCCAGCAGCTTGTCCCCGGCTAGCACAGATACGCAGTATTTT.

The J gene is TRBJ2-2, the V gene TRBV6-8; no reliable D call. This CDR3 is built from 13 residues. From germline, CDR1 is MNHGY and CDR2 SAAAGT. Trimming took off 6 bases at V and 5 bases at J, with 10 bases between the two ends. This CDR3 reads CASREMNTGELFF. CDR3 sequence (DNA): TGTGCCAGCAGGGAAATGAATACCGGGGAGCTGTTTTTT.

This clone was observed a handful of times. The chain joins TRBV29-1 to TRBJ1-1; 7 positions match TRBD1. The CDR3 is 13 amino acids. V lost 7 bases, J lost 0 bases, and 5 bases stayed unmatched. Germline assignment: CDR1 SQVTM and CDR2 ANQGSEA. CDR3 nucleotides: TGCAGCGGTTCACAGGGGATGAACACTGAAGCTTTCTTT. Translation gives CSGSQGMNTEAFF.

This chain links TRBV11-3 with TRBJ2-1; D is ambiguous. Trimming removed 1 base at V and 6 bases at J, with 13 bases between. Germline values: CDR1 SGHNT, CDR2 YENEEA. There are 15 residues in the CDR3. This CDR3 reads CASSLGPMGFNEQFF. DNA for the CDR3: TGTGCCAGCAGCTTAGGTCCGATGGGGTTCAATGAGCAGTTCTTC.

The CDR3 protein is CANPGSIQEQYF. Written as DNA, the CDR3 is TGTGCCAACCCTGGTTCAATCCAAGAGCAGTACTTC. J is TRBJ2-7 and V is TRBV6-8, with no clear D. Per germline, CDR1 MNHGY and CDR2 SAAAGT. The CDR3 runs to 12 residues. Trimming shortened V by 10 bases and J by 7 bases, and 17 bases separated the two germline ends.

This clone occurred a few times. The chain recombines TRBV6-8 with TRBJ1-2; no clear D. Germline V gene lookup returns CDR1 MNHGY and CDR2 SAAAGT. The CDR3 is 13 residues long. The V gene lost 5 bases and the J gene lost 5 bases, with 12 bases spanning the gap. The CDR3 loop reads CASSPGYGYGYTF. CDR3 DNA: TGTGCCAGCAGTCCGGGATACGGGTATGGCTACACCTTC.

This sequence joins TRBV18 and TRBJ2-7; 12 nucleotides line up with TRBD2. This CDR3 region has 15 residues. Germline-derived CDR1 and CDR2 are KGHSH and LQKENI. J gave up 2 bases and V 4 bases, and 3 bases lay outside the gene matches. CDR3 sequence reads: CASSLTSGRTYEQYF. In nucleotides, the CDR3 is TGTGCCAGCTCACTTACTAGCGGGAGGACCTACGAGCAGTACTTC.

The chain is built from TRBV28 and TRBJ1-5; D is ambiguous. Germline V gene data show CDR1 as MDHEN and CDR2 as SYDVKM. This CDR3 has 18 amino acids. V was clipped by 4 bases and J by 0 bases, with 19 bases between them. DNA of the CDR3: TGTGCCAGCAGTTCCCTAGAAGTGCAGCACTATAGCAATCAGCCCCAGCATTTT. This encodes CASSSLEVQHYSNQPQHF.

The rearrangement joins TRBV14 to TRBJ1-5; maybe TRBD1 (6 bases). The germline V gene has CDR1 SGHDN and CDR2 FVKESK. Trimming removed 5 bases at V and 4 bases at J, with 9 bases between. The CDR3 contains 13 residues. DNA for the CDR3: TGTGCCAGCAGCTCGGACAGAAATCAGCCCCAGCATTTT. It encodes CASSSDRNQPQHF.

This clone was seen a handful of times. The chain employs TRBV6-8 and TRBJ1-1; D is uncertain. Germline CDR1 is MNHGY and CDR2 is SAAAGT. This CDR3 region has 13 residues. V lost 6 bases, J lost 1 base, and 9 bases lay in between. The CDR3 spells CASRSPRNTEAFF. Here the CDR3 DNA reads TGTGCCAGCAGATCCCCCAGGAACACTGAAGCTTTCTTT.

This clone was recorded a few times. The rearrangement uses TRBV6-8 and TRBJ1-2; TRBD1 aligns across 10 bases. Germline values: CDR1 MNHGY, CDR2 SAAAGT. Trimming cost V 5 bases and J 7 bases; bases outside gene matches: 10. CDR3 size: 15 residues. CDR3 sequence: CASSLTGTGDSGYTF. In nucleotides, the CDR3 is TGTGCCAGCAGTCTTACCGGGACAGGGGATAGTGGCTACACCTTC.

This clone showed up just a few times. The chain links TRBV19 to TRBJ1-3; no firm D call. The germline V gene encodes CDR1 LNHDA and CDR2 SQIVND (reference sequence). V shed 2 bases and J shed 0 bases, with 5 bases lying between them. The CDR3 has 14 residues. CDR3 amino acids: CASSIRTSGNTIYF. CDR3 coding DNA: TGTGCCAGTAGTATACGGACCTCTGGAAACACCATATATTTT.

This clone was found a few times. The chain joins TRBV11-3 to TRBJ2-6; D remains ambiguous. The CDR3 is 18 residues long. V was shortened by 5 bases and J by 0 bases, with 17 bases between the two germline ends. CDR1 and CDR2 from the germline V gene are SGHNT and YENEEA. CDR3 sequence (DNA): TGTGCCAGCAGCCGCCACCCCGACGCGAGCTCTGGGGCCAACGTCCTGACTTTC. It codes for CASSRHPDASSGANVLTF.

This clone has more than one count but fewer than ten. In DNA form, the CDR3 reads TGTGCCAGCTCACCATCATCCTCAGAAACAGGGTACGGCTACACCTTC. This codes for CASSPSSSETGYGYTF. The V gene is TRBV18, the J gene TRBJ1-2, with a possible D match to TRBD1 (6 bases). The CDR3 covers 16 residues. Trimming removed 2 bases at V and 8 bases at J, with 21 bases between. CDR1 and CDR2 from the germline V gene are KGHSH and LQKENI. The full variable domain, rest sourced from reference TRBV18 and TRBJ1-2, is NAGVMQNPRHLVRRRGQEARLRCSPMKGHSHVYWYRQLPEEGLKFMVYLQKENIIDESGMPKERFSAEFPKEGPSILRIQQVVRGDSAAYFCASSPSSSETGYGYTFGSGTRLTVV.

This clone was detected many times. The V and J genes are TRBV11-3 and TRBJ2-1, with 8 positions matching TRBD1. V lost 5 bases to trimming and J lost 6 bases; unmatched junction nucleotides: 9. The CDR3 is made up of 15 amino acids. CDR1 is SGHNT, CDR2 YENEEA, per germline. The CDR3 nucleotides read TGTGCCAGCAGCCTCGGACAGGGACGCGGCAATGAGCAGTTCTTC. Translation: CASSLGQGRGNEQFF.

V is TRBV6-8 and J is TRBJ2-1; D perhaps matches TRBD2 (5 bases). Trimming took 0 bases from V and 5 from J, leaving 8 bases between them. Per germline, CDR1 MNHGY and CDR2 SAAAGT. The CDR3 totals 14 residues. CDR3 loop: CASSYSGGHNEQFF. In DNA, the CDR3 is TGTGCCAGCAGTTACTCGGGCGGGCACAATGAGCAGTTCTTC.

The chain uses TRBV11-3 and TRBJ1-2, with 7 nucleotides matching TRBD1. Trimming cost V 6 bases and J 4 bases; bases outside gene matches: 11. Germline lookup yields CDR1 SGHNT and CDR2 YENEEA. This CDR3 contains 15 residues. Written as DNA, the CDR3 is TGTGCCAGCAGTTTAACAGGGGCCGACTTCTATGGCTACACCTTC. Translating it yields CASSLTGADFYGYTF.

There are a few counts of this clone. The chain uses TRBV6-8 and TRBJ2-1; TRBD2 might be the D (5 bases). Trimming took 2 bases from V and 7 from J, leaving 15 bases between them. CDR3 length equals 15 residues. Germline V gene sequence: CDR1 MNHGY, CDR2 SAAAGT. Written as DNA, the CDR3 is TGTGCCAGCAGTTACGGGGTTTTGGGCGGGAATGAGCAGTTCTTC. Translated: CASSYGVLGGNEQFF.

The sample holds a few counts of this clone. The rearrangement links TRBV11-3 to TRBJ2-2, with D possibly being TRBD2 (6 bases). This CDR3 comprises 15 residues. Trimming pared 3 bases from V and 3 bases from J, leaving 11 bases between. The V gene's germline CDR1 is SGHNT and CDR2 YENEEA. CDR3 nucleotide sequence: TGTGCCAGCAGCTTTGGGGGGTTAGACACCGGGGAGCTGTTTTTT. This codes for CASSFGGLDTGELFF.